This T cell receptor beta chain was sequenced for a study of lymphopenia after photon versus proton radiotherapy. The data were produced by immunoSEQ multiplex PCR, yet TCRdb's version contains in-frame clones alone and is incomplete. The table shows approximately 8,000 clones, with around nine tenths occurring only once. Germline-derived CDR1 and CDR2 are SGHRS and YFSETQ. Trimming left V 2 bases short and J 4 bases short, with 17 bases between. The CDR3 is 16 residues long. The sequences come from peripheral blood, collected from a patient treated with photon-based radiotherapy. The TCR sequence derives from an older man with cholangiocarcinoma. V is TRBV5-1 and J is TRBJ2-3; possibly TRBD1 or TRBD2 for D (5 bases each). The CDR3 coding sequence is TGCGCCAGCAGCTTTCAATTAGCGTCGACAGCAGATACGCAGTATTTT. This sequence encodes CASSFQLASTADTQYF.